The T cell receptor beta chain under discussion was sequenced for a study of blood T cell repertoires in COVID-19. Study summary: Samples representing acute and convalescent COVID-19 were sourced from the United States, Italy and Spain.

Germline V CDR1 and CDR2: SGHTA, FQGNSA. This CDR3 is 17 amino acids long. The J segment lost 1 base and the V segment lost 4 bases, leaving 4 bases of the junction unmatched. TCRdb's copy holds only in-frame clones and misses some; the assay was immunoSEQ multiplex PCR. This table holds about 140,000 clones, 70% to 90% found once. The sequence was collected from a human donor in a cohort sampled during active COVID-19. The rearrangement joins TRBV7-2 to TRBJ2-3; TRBD2 matches at 14 bases. The sample consisted of peripheral blood. CDR3 nucleotide sequence: TGTGCCAGCAGCTCATCGGGACTAGCGGGGGGCACAGATACGCAGTATTTT. Protein sequence: CASSSSGLAGGTDTQYF.